The entry that follows covers one T cell receptor beta chain sequence. What it recognizes is unknown. This entry comes from a study of OX40 agonist ivuxolimab in advanced cancers. About the research overall: Patients treated during dose escalation were battling hepatocellular carcinoma, melanoma, renal cell or head and neck cancer.

Any history of autoimmune disease or systemic immunosuppression disqualified patients. The CDR3 extends over 16 amino acids. J was trimmed by 4 bases and V by 1 base; bases with no gene match: 0. Germline V lookup: CDR1 KGHSH, CDR2 LQKENI. The study, taken as a whole, reports: CD4+ T cells averaged fewer expanded clones than CD8+ T cells.

Sequenced by immunoSEQ multiplex PCR; TCRdb stores in-frame clones only, minus some. The profile shows 91,000 or so clones, 85% to 90% of them singletons. The V gene is TRBV18, the J gene TRBJ2-1; 14 bases are shared with TRBD2. The specimen comprised CD4+ or CD8+ T cells sorted from blood, sampled in a trial of the OX40 agonist ivuxolimab. This TCR was recovered from an adult with an advanced solid tumor such as melanoma, head and neck, liver or kidney cancer. Written as DNA, the CDR3 is TGTGCCAGCTCACCACGACTAGCGGGAGGGTACAATGAGCAGTTCTTC. Translating gives CASSPRLAGGYNEQFF. The entire variable domain, with the rest obtained from reference TRBV18 and TRBJ2-1, is as follows: NAGVMQNPRHLVRRRGQEARLRCSPMKGHSHVYWYRQLPEEGLKFMVYLQKENIIDESGMPKERFSAEFPKEGPSILRIQQVVRGDSAAYFCASSPRLAGGYNEQFFGPGTRLTVL.